The 17 T cell receptor beta chains given below trace back to one sample, sequenced in a study of blood T cell repertoires in COVID-19. Libraries were prepared by immunoSEQ multiplex PCR; TCRdb keeps only in-frame clonotypes and omits some of them. Among about 140,000 clones listed, nearly 80% were seen once. Sequencing was performed on PBMCs or T cells enriched from blood (not recorded which). The receptors were gathered from a woman aged 50 to 60 who had recovered from COVID-19.

This clone was seen a few times. V gene TRBV28 combines with J gene TRBJ2-7, with 12 bases lining up with TRBD2. The junction had 4 bases not matched to a gene; V was cut back by 7 bases and J by 3 bases. The length of the CDR3 is 14 residues. The V gene's germline CDR1 is MDHEN and CDR2 SYDVKM. The CDR3 DNA reads TGTGCCAGCATGGCTAGCGGGAGGGTCTACGAGCAGTACTTC. The encoded protein is CASMASGRVYEQYF. Complete variable domain (other parts from reference TRBV28 and TRBJ2-7): DVKVTQSSRYLVKRTGEKVFLECVQDMDHENMFWYRQDPGLGLRLIYFSYDVKMKEKGDIPEGYSVSREKKERFSLILESASTNQTSMYLCASMASGRVYEQYFGPGTRLTVT.

The chain has TRBV13 and TRBJ2-7; 11 bases match TRBD2. Looked up from germline, CDR1 is PRHDT and CDR2 is FYEKMQ (reference sequence). V trimming: 5 bases; J trimming: 3 bases; junction bases outside the gene matches: 12. The CDR3 sequence is 17 residues long. The CDR3 here is CASSAPTLAGGHYEQYF. The CDR3 DNA reads as TGTGCCAGCAGCGCACCCACCCTAGCGGGGGGCCACTACGAGCAGTACTTC.

The chain combines TRBV11-3 with TRBJ1-1, with 8 bases identical to TRBD1. Germline V gene lookup returns CDR1 SGHNT and CDR2 YENEEA. Trimming took 3 bases from V and 5 from J; bases not matched to a gene: 5. This CDR3 has 14 amino acids. CDR3 sequence: CASSFHRGNTEAFF. The CDR3 DNA is TGTGCCAGCAGCTTTCACAGGGGGAATACTGAAGCTTTCTTT.

The chain employs TRBV2 and TRBJ2-7, with TRBD1 matching 7 bases. Germline CDR1 is SNHLY and CDR2 is FYNNEI. CDR3 length: 14 amino acids. V gave up 4 bases and J gave up 1 base; unmatched junction bases: 4. DNA of the CDR3: TGTGCCAGCAGTGGACAGGGTAGATCCTACGAGCAGTACTTC. Protein: CASSGQGRSYEQYF.

The chain combines TRBV21-1 with TRBJ2-7; the D segment call TRBD2 is taken from the table without a DNA check. TRBV21-1 is labeled a pseudogene. The CDR3 loop spans 15 amino acids. CDR3 DNA sequence: TGTGCCAGCAGCAAAGGGGTTAGCGGGGTTAGGGGGCAGTACTTC. It specifies CASSKGVSGVRGQYF.

The chain combines TRBV19 with TRBJ2-7, with TRBD1 matching 11 bases. This CDR3 spans 18 amino acids. After removal of 5 bases from V and 5 bases from J, the junction contained 17 bases not matched to a gene. Germline-derived CDR1 and CDR2 are LNHDA and SQIVND (reference sequence). CDR3 in DNA: TGTGCCAGTAGTTTCCTTACCGGGACAGGGGGGTCTCGGAACGAGCAGTACTTC. Protein: CASSFLTGTGGSRNEQYF.

The rearrangement joins TRBV5-1 to TRBJ1-6; 9 bases are shared with TRBD1. The V and J ends lost 0 bases and 6 bases, in that order; junction bases with no gene match: 7. Germline-derived CDR1 and CDR2 are SGHRS and YFSETQ. The CDR3 has 17 residues. The CDR3 DNA is TGCGCCAGCAGCTTGGATGGGACAGGGCCTCGTAATTCACCCCTCCACTTT. Translated, it gives CASSLDGTGPRNSPLHF.

The chain joins TRBV7-9 to TRBJ1-2, with 9 bases that match TRBD1. CDR1 is SEHNR, CDR2 FQNEAQ, per germline (reference sequence). V shed 4 bases and J 8 bases; nucleotides not matched to a gene: 11. The CDR3 contains 15 residues. DNA of the CDR3: TGTGCCAGCAGCTCCCTGAAGGACAGGGGTAGAGGCTACACCTTC. Translation gives CASSSLKDRGRGYTF. Full variable domain (missing parts from reference TRBV7-9 and TRBJ1-2): DTGVSQNPRHKITKRGQNVTFRCDPISEHNRLYWYRQTLGQGPEFLTYFQNEAQLEKSRLLSDRFSAERPKGSFSTLEIQRTEQGDSAMYLCASSSLKDRGRGYTFGSGTRLTVV.

The V gene is TRBV19, the J gene TRBJ1-5, with D uncertain. CDR1 and CDR2 (germline): LNHDA, SQIVND (reference sequence). The CDR3 consists of 14 residues. The V and J ends lost 10 bases and 1 base respectively, with 14 bases between them. CDR3: CATSLGRSNQPQHF. CDR3 sequence (DNA): TGTGCCACCTCTTTGGGCAGGAGCAATCAGCCCCAGCATTTT. The full variable domain, completed using reference TRBV19 and TRBJ1-5, is DGGITQSPKYLFRKEGQNVTLSCEQNLNHDAMYWYRQDPGQGLRLIYYSQIVNDFQKGDIAEGYSVSREKKESFPLTVTSAQKNPTAFYLCATSLGRSNQPQHFGDGTRLSIL.

V and J are TRBV12-5 and TRBJ1-1; no definite D call. The CDR3 totals 11 residues. V was shortened by 6 bases and J by 4 bases, with 6 bases between the two germline ends. Germline V gene sequence: CDR1 LGHNT, CDR2 FRNRAP. The CDR3 region has the DNA TGTGCTAGTGGCCTAAGCACTGAAGCTTTCTTT. This translates into CASGLSTEAFF.

The rearrangement joins TRBV5-1 to TRBJ1-1; D remains unclear. The germline V and J ends were trimmed by 0 bases and 1 base, with 13 bases remaining between them. Germline CDR1 SGHRS, CDR2 YFSETQ. The CDR3 loop spans 16 amino acids. In nucleotides, the CDR3 is TGCGCCAGCAGCTTGGCCAATGGCAGGAAGAACACTGAAGCTTTCTTT. It yields the protein CASSLANGRKNTEAFF.

The chain has TRBV10-3 and TRBJ1-6, with D hard to call. Germline V gene sequence: CDR1 ENHRY, CDR2 SYGVKD. The CDR3 spans 16 residues. The V end was cut by 2 bases, the J end by 4 bases, with 12 bases between. The CDR3 loop is CAISERAEGYNSPLHF. CDR3 sequence (DNA): TGTGCCATCAGTGAGAGGGCCGAGGGTTATAATTCACCCCTCCACTTT.

This chain's CDR3 is CASSLEGTGGDGYTF. CDR3 sequence (DNA): TGCGCCAGCAGCTTGGAAGGGACAGGGGGCGATGGCTACACCTTC. The J gene is TRBJ1-2, the V gene TRBV5-1; 12 bases align to TRBD1. CDR3 length equals 15 residues. CDR1 and CDR2 from the germline V gene are SGHRS and YFSETQ. Trimming cost V 0 bases and J 6 bases; bases outside gene matches: 3.

The chain joins TRBV3-1 (or the pseudogene TRBV3-2) to TRBJ2-5, with D tentatively TRBD1 (6 bases). V was shortened by 1 base and J by 5 bases, with 11 bases between the two germline ends. The germline V gene has CDR1 LGHDT and CDR2 YNNKEL (reference sequence). The CDR3 is 14 residues long. This chain's CDR3 is CASSQAGQTETQYF. In DNA, the CDR3 is TGTGCCAGCAGCCAAGCAGGACAGACCGAGACCCAGTACTTC.

The chain combines TRBV28 with TRBJ1-1, with 7 nucleotides matching TRBD1. The germline V gene encodes CDR1 MDHEN and CDR2 SYDVKM. There are 13 residues in the CDR3. Trimming removed 5 bases from V and 7 bases from J; junction bases left unmatched: 7. The CDR3 sequence is CASSKLRDSEAFF. The CDR3 bases are TGTGCCAGCAGTAAACTCCGGGACAGTGAAGCTTTCTTT. The full variable domain, in which reference TRBV28 and TRBJ1-1 provide the parts outside the CDR3, is DVKVTQSSRYLVKRTGEKVFLECVQDMDHENMFWYRQDPGLGLRLIYFSYDVKMKEKGDIPEGYSVSREKKERFSLILESASTNQTSMYLCASSKLRDSEAFFGQGTRLTVV.

The chain employs TRBV6-1 and TRBJ1-4; the match to TRBD1 covers 7 bases. Trimming cost V 1 base and J 5 bases; bases outside gene matches: 4. Germline-derived CDR1 and CDR2 are MNHNS and SASEGT. The length of the CDR3 is 15 residues. The CDR3 protein is CASSEVLQGNEKLFF. Here the CDR3 DNA reads TGTGCCAGCAGTGAAGTCTTACAGGGGAATGAAAAACTGTTTTTT.

The chain links TRBV18 to TRBJ2-1; 9 bases are a match to TRBD1. V lost 6 bases and J lost 7; bases outside the gene matches: 10. CDR3 length: 15 residues. Germline CDR1 and CDR2: KGHSH and LQKENI. The CDR3 DNA sequence: TGTGCCAGCTCTCCCGGGACAGGGATGCGGAATGAGCAGTTCTTC. Translated, it gives CASSPGTGMRNEQFF. Combining the CDR3 with reference TRBV18 and TRBJ2-1 gives the whole variable domain NAGVMQNPRHLVRRRGQEARLRCSPMKGHSHVYWYRQLPEEGLKFMVYLQKENIIDESGMPKERFSAEFPKEGPSILRIQQVVRGDSAAYFCASSPGTGMRNEQFFGPGTRLTVL.